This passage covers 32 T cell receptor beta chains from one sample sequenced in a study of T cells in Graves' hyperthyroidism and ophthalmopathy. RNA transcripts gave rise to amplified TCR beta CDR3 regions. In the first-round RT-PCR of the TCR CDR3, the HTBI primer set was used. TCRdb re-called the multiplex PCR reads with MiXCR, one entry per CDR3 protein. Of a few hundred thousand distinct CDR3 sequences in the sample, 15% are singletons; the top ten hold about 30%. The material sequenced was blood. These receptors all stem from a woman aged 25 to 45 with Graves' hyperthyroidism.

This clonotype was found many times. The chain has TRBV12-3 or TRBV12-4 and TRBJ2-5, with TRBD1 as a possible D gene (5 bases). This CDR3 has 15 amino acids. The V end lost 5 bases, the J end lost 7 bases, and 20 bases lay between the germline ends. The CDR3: CASSAPPGRVGTQYF. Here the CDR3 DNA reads TGTGCCAGCAGTGCGCCGCCAGGCAGGGTTGGGACCCAGTACTTC.

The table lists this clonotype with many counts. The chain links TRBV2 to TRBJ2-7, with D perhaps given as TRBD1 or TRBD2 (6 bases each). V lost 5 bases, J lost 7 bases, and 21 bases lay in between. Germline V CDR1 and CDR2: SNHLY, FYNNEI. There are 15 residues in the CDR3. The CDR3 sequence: CASSWSSGGREEQYF. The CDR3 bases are TGTGCCAGCAGTTGGAGTTCTGGGGGGCGTGAAGAGCAGTACTTC.

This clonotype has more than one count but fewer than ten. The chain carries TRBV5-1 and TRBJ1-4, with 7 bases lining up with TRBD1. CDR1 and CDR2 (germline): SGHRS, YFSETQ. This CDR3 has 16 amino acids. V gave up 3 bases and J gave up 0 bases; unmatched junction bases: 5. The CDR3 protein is CASSSGTAATNEKLFF. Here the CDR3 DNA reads TGCGCCAGCAGCTCTGGGACAGCAGCAACTAATGAAAAACTGTTTTTT.

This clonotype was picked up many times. DNA for the CDR3: TGTGCCAGCAGCCCCTACGGTCAGAAGAACACTGAAGCTTTCTTT. Translation gives CASSPYGQKNTEAFF. V is TRBV3-1 and J is TRBJ1-1; D ambiguous. The CDR3 covers 15 residues. CDR1 LGHDT and CDR2 YNNKEL come from the germline V gene (reference sequence). Trimming stripped 4 bases from V and 1 base from J, with 13 bases between.

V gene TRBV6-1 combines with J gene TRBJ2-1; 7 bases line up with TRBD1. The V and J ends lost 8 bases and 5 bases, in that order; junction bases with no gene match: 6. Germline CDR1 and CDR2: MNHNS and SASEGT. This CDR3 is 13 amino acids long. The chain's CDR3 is CASLTGAHNEQFF. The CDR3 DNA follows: TGTGCCAGCTTAACAGGGGCCCACAATGAGCAGTTCTTC.

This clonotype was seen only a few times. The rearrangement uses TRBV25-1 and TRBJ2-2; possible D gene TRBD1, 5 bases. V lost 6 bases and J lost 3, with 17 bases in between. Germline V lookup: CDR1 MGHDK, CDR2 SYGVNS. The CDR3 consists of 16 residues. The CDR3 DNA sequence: TGTGCCAGCAGAGACCTCAGGCAGGGTCACACCGGGGAGCTGTTTTTT. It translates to CASRDLRQGHTGELFF.

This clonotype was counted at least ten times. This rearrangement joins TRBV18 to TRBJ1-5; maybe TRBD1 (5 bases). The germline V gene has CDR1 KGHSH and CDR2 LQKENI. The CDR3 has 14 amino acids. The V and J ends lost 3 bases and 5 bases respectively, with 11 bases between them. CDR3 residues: CASSPTETYQPQHF. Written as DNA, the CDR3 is TGTGCCAGCTCACCGACAGAGACTTATCAGCCCCAGCATTTT.

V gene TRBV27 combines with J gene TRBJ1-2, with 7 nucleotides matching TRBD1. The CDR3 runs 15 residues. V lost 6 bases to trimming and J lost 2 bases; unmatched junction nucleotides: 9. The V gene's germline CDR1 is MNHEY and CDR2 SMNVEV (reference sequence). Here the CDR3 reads CASSPFLGQNYGYTF. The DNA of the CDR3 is TGTGCCAGCAGCCCTTTTTTGGGACAGAACTATGGCTACACCTTC.

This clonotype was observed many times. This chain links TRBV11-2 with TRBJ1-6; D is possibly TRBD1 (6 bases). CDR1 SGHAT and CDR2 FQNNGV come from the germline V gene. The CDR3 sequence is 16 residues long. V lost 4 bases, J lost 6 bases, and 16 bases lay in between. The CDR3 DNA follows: TGTGCCAGCAGCTGGACTGGGACATCCGCTAATTCACCCCTCCACTTT. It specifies CASSWTGTSANSPLHF.

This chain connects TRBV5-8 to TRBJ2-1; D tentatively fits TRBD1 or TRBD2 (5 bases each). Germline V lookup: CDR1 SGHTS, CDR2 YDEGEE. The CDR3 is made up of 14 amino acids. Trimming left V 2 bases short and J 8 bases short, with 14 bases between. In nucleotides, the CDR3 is TGTGCCAGCAGCTTCCCAGGGACCTCGGATGAGCAGTTCTTC. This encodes CASSFPGTSDEQFF. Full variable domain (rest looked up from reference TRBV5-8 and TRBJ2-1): EAGVTQSPTHLIKTRGQQATLRCSPISGHTSVYWYQQALGLGLQFLLWYDEGEERNRGNFPPRFSGRQFPNYSSELNVNALELEDSALYLCASSFPGTSDEQFFGPGTRLTVL.

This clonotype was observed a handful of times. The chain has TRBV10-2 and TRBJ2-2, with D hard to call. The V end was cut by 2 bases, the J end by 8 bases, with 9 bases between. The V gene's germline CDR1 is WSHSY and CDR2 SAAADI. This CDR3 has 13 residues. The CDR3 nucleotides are TGCGCCAGCAGTGAGAGTCCCGGGGGGGAGCTGTTTTTT. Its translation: CASSESPGGELFF.

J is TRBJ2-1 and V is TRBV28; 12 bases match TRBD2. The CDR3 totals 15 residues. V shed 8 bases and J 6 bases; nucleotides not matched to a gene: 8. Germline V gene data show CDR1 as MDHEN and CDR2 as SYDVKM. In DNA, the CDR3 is TGTGCCAGCGTGACCGGGACTAGCGGGTTCAATGAGCAGTTCTTC. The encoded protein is CASVTGTSGFNEQFF.

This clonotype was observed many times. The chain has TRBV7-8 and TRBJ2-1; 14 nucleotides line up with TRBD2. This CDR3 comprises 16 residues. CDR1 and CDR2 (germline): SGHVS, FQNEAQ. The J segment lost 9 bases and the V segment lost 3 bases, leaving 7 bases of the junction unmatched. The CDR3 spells CASSLEPGLAGVEQFF. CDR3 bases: TGTGCCAGCAGCTTGGAGCCGGGACTAGCGGGAGTTGAGCAGTTCTTC. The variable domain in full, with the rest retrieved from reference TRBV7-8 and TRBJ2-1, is GAGVSQSPRYKVAKRGQDVALRCDPISGHVSLFWYQQALGQGPEFLTYFQNEAQLDKSGLPSDRFFAERPEGSVSTLKIQRTQQEDSAVYLCASSLEPGLAGVEQFFGPGTRLTVL.

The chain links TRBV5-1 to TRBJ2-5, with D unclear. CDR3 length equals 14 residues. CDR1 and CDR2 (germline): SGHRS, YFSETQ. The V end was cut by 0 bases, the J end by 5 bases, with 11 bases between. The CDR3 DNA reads TGCGCCAGCAGCTTGGTTTCTAGGGTGGAGACCCAGTACTTC. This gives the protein CASSLVSRVETQYF.

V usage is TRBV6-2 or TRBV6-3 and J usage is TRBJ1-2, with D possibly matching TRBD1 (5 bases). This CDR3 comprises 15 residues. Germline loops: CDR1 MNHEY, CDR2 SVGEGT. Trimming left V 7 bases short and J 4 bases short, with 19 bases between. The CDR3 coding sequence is TGTGCCAGCACTCCGGGACGACCGGGGAGCTATGGCTACACCTTC. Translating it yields CASTPGRPGSYGYTF.

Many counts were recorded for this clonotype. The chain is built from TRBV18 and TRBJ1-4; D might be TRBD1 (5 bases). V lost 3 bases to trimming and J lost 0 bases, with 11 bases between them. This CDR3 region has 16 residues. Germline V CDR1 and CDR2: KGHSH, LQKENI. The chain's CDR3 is CASSPGLLSTNEKLFF. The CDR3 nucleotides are TGTGCCAGCTCACCGGGACTCCTGTCAACTAATGAAAAACTGTTTTTT.

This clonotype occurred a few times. The CDR3 loop reads CASSQTSGRPFSYNEQFF. The CDR3 nucleotides are TGTGCCAGCAGCCAGACTAGCGGGAGGCCCTTCTCCTACAATGAGCAGTTCTTC. The chain carries TRBV4-2 and TRBJ2-1, with TRBD2 identical over 13 bases. With V trimmed by 3 bases and J by 0 bases, 5 bases remained unmatched. The CDR3 is 18 amino acids. Germline-derived CDR1 and CDR2 are LGHNA and YNFKEQ.

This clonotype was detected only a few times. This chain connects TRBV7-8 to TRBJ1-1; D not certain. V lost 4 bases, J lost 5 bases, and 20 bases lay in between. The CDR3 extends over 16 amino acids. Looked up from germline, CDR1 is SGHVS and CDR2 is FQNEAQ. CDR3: CASSSKWRDLRTEAFF. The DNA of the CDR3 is TGTGCCAGCAGCTCGAAATGGCGGGATCTACGGACTGAAGCTTTCTTT.

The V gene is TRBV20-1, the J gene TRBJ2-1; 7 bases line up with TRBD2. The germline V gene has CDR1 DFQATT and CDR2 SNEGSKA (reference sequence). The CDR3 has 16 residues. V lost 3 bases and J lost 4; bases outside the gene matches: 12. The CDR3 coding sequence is TGCAGTGCTAGGTCGGTGGGAGGGGCGCGGTACAATGAGCAGTTCTTC. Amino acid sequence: CSARSVGGARYNEQFF.

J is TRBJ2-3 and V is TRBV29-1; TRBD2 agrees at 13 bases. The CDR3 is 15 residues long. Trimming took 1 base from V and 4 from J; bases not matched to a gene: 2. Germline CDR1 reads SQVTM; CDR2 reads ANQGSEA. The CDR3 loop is CSVEGTSGRADTQYF. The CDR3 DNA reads TGCAGCGTTGAAGGGACTAGCGGGAGAGCAGATACGCAGTATTTT.

CDR3 DNA: TGTGCCAGCAGGATGACAGGGCCGGGAGAGACCCAGTACTTC. Protein product: CASRMTGPGETQYF. The V call is TRBV6-1, the J call TRBJ2-5; 7 bases align to TRBD1. The CDR3 length is 14 residues. J gave up 4 bases and V 6 bases, and 8 bases lay outside the gene matches. In germline, CDR1 is MNHNS, CDR2 SASEGT.

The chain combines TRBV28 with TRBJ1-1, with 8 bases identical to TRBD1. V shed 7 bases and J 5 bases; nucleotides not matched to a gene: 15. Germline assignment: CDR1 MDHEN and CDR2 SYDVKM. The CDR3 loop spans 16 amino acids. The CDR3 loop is CASTIPGQVPLTEAFF. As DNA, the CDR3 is TGTGCCAGCACAATCCCGGGACAGGTACCCTTAACTGAAGCTTTCTTT.

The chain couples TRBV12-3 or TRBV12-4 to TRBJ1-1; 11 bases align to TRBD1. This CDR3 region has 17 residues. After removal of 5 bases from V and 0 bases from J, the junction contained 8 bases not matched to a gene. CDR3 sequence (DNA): TGTGCCAGCAGTCCCGACGGGACAGGGGGGATGAACACTGAAGCTTTCTTT. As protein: CASSPDGTGGMNTEAFF.

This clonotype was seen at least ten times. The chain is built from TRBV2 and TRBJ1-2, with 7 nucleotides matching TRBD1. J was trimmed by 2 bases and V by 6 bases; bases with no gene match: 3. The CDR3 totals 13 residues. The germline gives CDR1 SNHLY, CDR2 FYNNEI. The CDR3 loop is CASRDRMNYGYTF. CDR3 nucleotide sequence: TGTGCCAGCAGGGACAGGATGAACTATGGCTACACCTTC.

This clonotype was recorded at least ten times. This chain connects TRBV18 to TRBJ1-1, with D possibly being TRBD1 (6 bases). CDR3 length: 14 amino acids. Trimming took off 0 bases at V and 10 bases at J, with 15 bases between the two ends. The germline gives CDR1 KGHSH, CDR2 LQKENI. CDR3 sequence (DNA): TGTGCCAGCTCACCACCGGGTCCAGGGGAAGGAGCTTTCTTT. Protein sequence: CASSPPGPGEGAFF.

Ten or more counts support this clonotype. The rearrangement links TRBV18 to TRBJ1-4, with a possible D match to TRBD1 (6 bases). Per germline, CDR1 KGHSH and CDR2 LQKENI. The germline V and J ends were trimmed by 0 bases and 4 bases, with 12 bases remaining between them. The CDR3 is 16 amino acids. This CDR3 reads CASSPPLQGGNEKLFF. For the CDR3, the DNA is TGTGCCAGCTCACCACCATTACAAGGGGGTAATGAAAAACTGTTTTTT. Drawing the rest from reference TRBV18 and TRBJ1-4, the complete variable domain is NAGVMQNPRHLVRRRGQEARLRCSPMKGHSHVYWYRQLPEEGLKFMVYLQKENIIDESGMPKERFSAEFPKEGPSILRIQQVVRGDSAAYFCASSPPLQGGNEKLFFGSGTQLSVL.

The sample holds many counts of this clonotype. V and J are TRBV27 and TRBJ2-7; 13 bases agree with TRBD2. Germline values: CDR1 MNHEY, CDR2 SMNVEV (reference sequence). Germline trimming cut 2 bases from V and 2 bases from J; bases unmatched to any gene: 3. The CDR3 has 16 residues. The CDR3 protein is CASSLGTSGIPYEQYF. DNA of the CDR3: TGTGCCAGCAGTTTAGGGACTAGCGGGATCCCCTACGAGCAGTACTTC.

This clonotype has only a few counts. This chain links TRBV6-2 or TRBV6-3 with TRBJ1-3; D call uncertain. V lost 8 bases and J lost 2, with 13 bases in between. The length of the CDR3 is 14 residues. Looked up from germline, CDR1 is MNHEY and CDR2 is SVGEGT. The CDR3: CASRPGSTGNTIYF. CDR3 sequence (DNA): TGTGCCAGCCGGCCGGGGTCCACTGGAAACACCATATATTTT.

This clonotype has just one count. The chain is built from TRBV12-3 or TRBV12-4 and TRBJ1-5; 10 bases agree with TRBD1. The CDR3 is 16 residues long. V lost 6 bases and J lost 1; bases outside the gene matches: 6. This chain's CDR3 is CASSLGQGGSNQPQHF. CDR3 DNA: TGTGCCAGCAGCCTAGGACAGGGGGGAAGCAATCAGCCCCAGCATTTT.

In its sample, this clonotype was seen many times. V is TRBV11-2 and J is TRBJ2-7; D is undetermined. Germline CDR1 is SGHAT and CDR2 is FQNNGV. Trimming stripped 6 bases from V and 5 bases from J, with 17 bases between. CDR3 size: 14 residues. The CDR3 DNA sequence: TGTGCCAGCAGGCGACTTAGTACCCTCCACGAGCAGTACTTC. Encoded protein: CASRRLSTLHEQYF.

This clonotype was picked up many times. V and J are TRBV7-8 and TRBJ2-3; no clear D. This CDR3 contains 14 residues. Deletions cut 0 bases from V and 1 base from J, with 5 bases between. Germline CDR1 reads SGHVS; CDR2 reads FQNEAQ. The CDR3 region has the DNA TGTGCCAGCAGCTTAGCTCCGGGCACAGATACGCAGTATTTT. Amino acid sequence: CASSLAPGTDTQYF.

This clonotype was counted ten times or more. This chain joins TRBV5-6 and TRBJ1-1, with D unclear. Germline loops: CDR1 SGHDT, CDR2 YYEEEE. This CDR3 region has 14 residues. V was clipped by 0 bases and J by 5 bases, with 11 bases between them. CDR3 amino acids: CASSLGEGMTEAFF. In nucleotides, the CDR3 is TGTGCCAGCAGCTTGGGAGAGGGTATGACTGAAGCTTTCTTT.